Listed here are 12 T cell receptor beta chains from one sample, sequenced in a study of blood T cell repertoires in COVID-19. The method was immunoSEQ multiplex PCR; TCRdb's version includes in-frame clones alone and lacks a portion of them. Among some 150,000 clones, around 87% were seen once, and the ten largest hold approximately 4%. Sequencing was carried out using peripheral blood. The receptors come from a woman in her thirties or forties with acute or convalescent COVID-19.

The rearrangement joins TRBV5-4 to TRBJ1-2; TRBD1 agrees at 8 bases. The CDR3 extends over 16 amino acids. Germline CDR1 reads SGHNT; CDR2 reads YYREEE (reference sequence). V trimming: 4 bases; J trimming: 3 bases; junction bases outside the gene matches: 11. Here the CDR3 reads CASSHTPGQEYYGYTF. The CDR3 coding sequence is TGTGCCAGCAGCCATACCCCGGGACAGGAATACTATGGCTACACCTTC.

The chain recombines TRBV4-2 with TRBJ2-2; 9 bases are shared with TRBD2. After removal of 4 bases from V and 6 bases from J, the junction contained 3 bases not matched to a gene. There are 14 residues in the CDR3. Germline CDR1 reads LGHNA; CDR2 reads YNFKEQ. CDR3 sequence: CASSRGLAAGELFF. CDR3 in DNA: TGTGCCAGCAGCCGGGGACTAGCTGCCGGGGAGCTGTTTTTT.

Of note for this clone: One junction end disagrees with the germline gene, perhaps due to a read error. This rearrangement joins TRBV12-3 or TRBV12-4 to TRBJ2-1; 10 bases are shared with TRBD2. The CDR3 is made up of 13 amino acids. The CDR3 is CASRLAGGYEQFF. As DNA, the CDR3 is TGTGCCAGCAGGTTAGCGGGGGGATATGAGCAGTTCTTC.

In nucleotides, the CDR3 is TGTGCCAGCAGCTCGGGACTAGCAAACAATGAGCAGTTCTTC. It codes for CASSSGLANNEQFF. The rearrangement joins TRBV7-3 to TRBJ2-1; 9 positions agree with TRBD2. There are 14 residues in the CDR3. The germline V gene has CDR1 SGHTA and CDR2 FQGTGA. Losses at the gene ends were 4 bases for V and 5 bases for J; bases not matched to a gene: 3.

J is TRBJ2-6 and V is TRBV14, with D possibly matching TRBD1 (5 bases). Trimming left V 2 bases short and J 0 bases short, with 11 bases between. The CDR3 consists of 17 residues. CDR1 is SGHDN, CDR2 FVKESK, per germline. This CDR3 reads CASSQYKGYSGANVLTF. CDR3 DNA sequence: TGTGCCAGCAGCCAATATAAGGGGTACTCTGGGGCCAACGTCCTGACTTTC. Supplemented by reference TRBV14 and TRBJ2-6, the full variable domain reads EAGVTQFPSHSVIEKGQTVTLRCDPISGHDNLYWYRRVMGKEIKFLLHFVKESKQDESGMPNNRFLAERTGGTYSTLKVQPAELEDSGVYFCASSQYKGYSGANVLTFGAGSRLTVL.

The chain couples TRBV9 to TRBJ2-3; 8 nucleotides match TRBD2. This CDR3 has 13 residues. Germline V lookup: CDR1 SGDLS, CDR2 YYNGEE. Unmatched junction bases numbered 3, after V lost 6 bases and J lost 3 bases. This chain's CDR3 is CASNRGGTDTQYF. The CDR3, as DNA: TGTGCCAGCAACCGGGGGGGGACAGATACGCAGTATTTT. Based on the CDR3 plus reference TRBV9 and TRBJ2-3, the full variable domain is DSGVTQTPKHLITATGQRVTLRCSPRSGDLSVYWYQQSLDQGLQFLIQYYNGEERAKGNILERFSAQQFPDLHSELNLSSLELGDSALYFCASNRGGTDTQYFGPGTRLTVL.

The chain links TRBV9 to TRBJ2-1; 8 bases are a match to TRBD2. The V segment lost 2 bases and the J segment 13 bases; nucleotides outside the gene matches: 8. CDR3 length equals 13 residues. In germline, CDR1 is SGDLS, CDR2 YYNGEE. The CDR3 protein is CASSVAPLAGQFF. DNA of the CDR3: TGTGCCAGCAGCGTCGCCCCCCTAGCGGGCCAGTTCTTC.

The chain links TRBV28 to TRBJ2-5; TRBD2 matches at 8 bases. CDR1 is MDHEN and CDR2 is SYDVKM in the germline V gene. The CDR3 length is 14 residues. V trimming: 6 bases; J trimming: 5 bases; junction bases outside the gene matches: 8. CDR3 in DNA: TGTGCCAGCAGAGAGAGCGGGGGCTGGGAGACCCAGTACTTC. Its translation is CASRESGGWETQYF.

The chain links TRBV6-2 or TRBV6-3 to TRBJ2-3, with 9 positions matching TRBD2. Germline V gene data show CDR1 as MNHEY and CDR2 as SVGEGT. Trimming cost V 4 bases and J 0 bases; bases outside gene matches: 5. The CDR3 runs to 16 residues. The CDR3 DNA is TGTGCCAGCAGTTCCAGACTAGCGGTTAGCACAGATACGCAGTATTTT. Amino acids: CASSSRLAVSTDTQYF.

The V and J genes are TRBV27 and TRBJ1-2; D call uncertain. Germline V gene data show CDR1 as MNHEY and CDR2 as SMNVEV (reference sequence). The ends were cut back, 6 bases at V and 4 bases at J, with 12 bases in the middle. This CDR3 has 13 amino acids. The CDR3 nucleotides read TGTGCCAGCAGAACCGGGTCGACCTATGGCTACACCTTC. Translation gives CASRTGSTYGYTF.

The chain links TRBV15 to TRBJ2-3, with 9 bases matching TRBD2. The CDR3 is 15 residues long. Germline V CDR1 and CDR2: LNHNV, YYDKDF (reference sequence). After removal of 5 bases from V and 2 bases from J, the junction contained 5 bases not matched to a gene. CDR3 region: CATSLGLAPTDTQYF. CDR3 nucleotides: TGTGCCACCAGCCTTGGACTAGCGCCCACAGATACGCAGTATTTT.

The chain is built from TRBV7-3 and TRBJ1-1; maybe TRBD1 (5 bases). From germline, CDR1 is SGHTA and CDR2 FQGTGA. CDR3 length: 15 amino acids. Between the trimmed V and J ends, which lost 5 bases and 1 base, there was a span of 14 bases. CDR3 coding DNA: TGTGCCAGCAGCCCCCAGGGATCTGGGAACACTGAAGCTTTCTTT. It translates to CASSPQGSGNTEAFF.